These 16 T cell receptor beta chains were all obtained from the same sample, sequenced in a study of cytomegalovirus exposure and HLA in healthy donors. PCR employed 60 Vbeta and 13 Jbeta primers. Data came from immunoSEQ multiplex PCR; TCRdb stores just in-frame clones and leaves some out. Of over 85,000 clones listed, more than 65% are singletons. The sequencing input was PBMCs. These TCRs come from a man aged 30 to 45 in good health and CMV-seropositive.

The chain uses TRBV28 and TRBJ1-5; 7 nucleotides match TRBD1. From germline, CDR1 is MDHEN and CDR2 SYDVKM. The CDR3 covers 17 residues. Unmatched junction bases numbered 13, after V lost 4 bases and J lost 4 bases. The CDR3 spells CASSSLNVTGTNQPQHF. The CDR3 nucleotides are TGTGCCAGCAGTTCCTTGAATGTGACAGGGACGAATCAGCCCCAGCATTTT.

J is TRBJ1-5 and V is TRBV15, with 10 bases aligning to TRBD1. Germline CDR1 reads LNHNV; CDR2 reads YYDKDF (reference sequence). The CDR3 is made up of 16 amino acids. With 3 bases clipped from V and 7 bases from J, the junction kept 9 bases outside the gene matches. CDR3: CATSRTGQGGGQPQHF. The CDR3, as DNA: TGTGCCACCAGCAGGACCGGACAGGGGGGAGGGCAGCCCCAGCATTTT.

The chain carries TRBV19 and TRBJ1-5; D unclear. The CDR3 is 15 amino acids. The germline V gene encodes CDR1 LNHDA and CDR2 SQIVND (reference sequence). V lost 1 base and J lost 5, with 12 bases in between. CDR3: CASSIVGREDQPQHF. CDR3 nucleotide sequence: TGTGCCAGTAGTATAGTTGGCAGAGAGGATCAGCCCCAGCATTTT.

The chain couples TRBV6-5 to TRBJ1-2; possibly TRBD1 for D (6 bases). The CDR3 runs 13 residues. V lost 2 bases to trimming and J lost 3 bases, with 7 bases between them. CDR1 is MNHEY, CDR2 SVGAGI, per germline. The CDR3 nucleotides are TGTGCCAGCAGTTACGCAGGGGACTATGGCTACACCTTC. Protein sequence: CASSYAGDYGYTF.

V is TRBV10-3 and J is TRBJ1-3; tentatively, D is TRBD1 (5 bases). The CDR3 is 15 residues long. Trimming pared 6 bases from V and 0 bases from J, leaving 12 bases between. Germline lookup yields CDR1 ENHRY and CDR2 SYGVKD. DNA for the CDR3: TGTGCCATCAGGACCCCGACAGCCTCTGGAAACACCATATATTTT. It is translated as CAIRTPTASGNTIYF.

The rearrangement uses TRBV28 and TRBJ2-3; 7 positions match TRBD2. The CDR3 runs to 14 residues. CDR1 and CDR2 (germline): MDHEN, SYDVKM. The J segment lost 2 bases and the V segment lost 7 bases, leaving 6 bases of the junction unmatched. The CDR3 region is CASTWGGFTDTQYF. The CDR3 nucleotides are TGTGCCAGCACCTGGGGGGGTTTCACAGATACGCAGTATTTT.

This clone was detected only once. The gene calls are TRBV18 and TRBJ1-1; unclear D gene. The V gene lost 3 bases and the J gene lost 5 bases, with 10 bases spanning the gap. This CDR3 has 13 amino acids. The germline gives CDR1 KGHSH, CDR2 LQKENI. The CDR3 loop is CASSPTSGTEAFF. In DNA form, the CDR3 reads TGTGCCAGCTCACCGACTAGCGGAACTGAAGCTTTCTTT.

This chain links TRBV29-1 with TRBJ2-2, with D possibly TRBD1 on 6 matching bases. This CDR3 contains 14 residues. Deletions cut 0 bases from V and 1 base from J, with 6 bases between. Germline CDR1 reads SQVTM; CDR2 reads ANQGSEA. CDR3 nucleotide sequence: TGCAGCGTTGAAGACAGGGGGAACACCGGGGAGCTGTTTTTT. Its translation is CSVEDRGNTGELFF.

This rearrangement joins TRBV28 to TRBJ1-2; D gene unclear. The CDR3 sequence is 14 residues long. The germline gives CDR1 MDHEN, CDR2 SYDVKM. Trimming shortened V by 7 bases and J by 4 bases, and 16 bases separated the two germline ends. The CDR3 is CASNLPEGGYGYTF. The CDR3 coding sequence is TGTGCCAGCAACCTCCCGGAGGGCGGCTATGGCTACACCTTC.

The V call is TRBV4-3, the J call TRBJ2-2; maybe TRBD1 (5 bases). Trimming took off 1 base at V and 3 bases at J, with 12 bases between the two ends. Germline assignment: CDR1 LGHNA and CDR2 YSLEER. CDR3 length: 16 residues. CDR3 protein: CASSQVKRQHTGELFF. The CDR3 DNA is TGCGCCAGCAGCCAAGTGAAACGACAGCACACCGGGGAGCTGTTTTTT.

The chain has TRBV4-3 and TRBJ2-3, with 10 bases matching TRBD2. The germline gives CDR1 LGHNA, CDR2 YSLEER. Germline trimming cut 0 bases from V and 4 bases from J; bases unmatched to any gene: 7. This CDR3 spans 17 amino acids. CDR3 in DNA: TGCGCCAGCAGCCAAGATGGTAGCGGGGGGTTCGCAGATACGCAGTATTTT. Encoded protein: CASSQDGSGGFADTQYF.

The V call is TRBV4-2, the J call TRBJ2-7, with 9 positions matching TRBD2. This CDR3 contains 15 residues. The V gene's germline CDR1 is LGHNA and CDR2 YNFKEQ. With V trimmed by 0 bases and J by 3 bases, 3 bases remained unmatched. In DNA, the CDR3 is TGTGCCAGCAGCCAAGAGTTGACTAGCGGCTACGAGCAGTACTTC. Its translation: CASSQELTSGYEQYF.

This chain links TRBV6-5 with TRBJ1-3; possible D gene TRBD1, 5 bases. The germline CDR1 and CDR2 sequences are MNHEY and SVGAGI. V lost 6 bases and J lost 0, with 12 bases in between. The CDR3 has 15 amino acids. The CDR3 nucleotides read TGTGCCAGCAGCCCACAGGTTAACTCTGGAAACACCATATATTTT. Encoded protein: CASSPQVNSGNTIYF.

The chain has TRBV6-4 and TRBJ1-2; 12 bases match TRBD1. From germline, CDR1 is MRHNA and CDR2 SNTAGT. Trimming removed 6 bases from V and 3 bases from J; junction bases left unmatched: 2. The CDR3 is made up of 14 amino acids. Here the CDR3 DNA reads TGTGCCAGCAGAGGGACAGGGGGCGACTATGGCTACACCTTC. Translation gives CASRGTGGDYGYTF.

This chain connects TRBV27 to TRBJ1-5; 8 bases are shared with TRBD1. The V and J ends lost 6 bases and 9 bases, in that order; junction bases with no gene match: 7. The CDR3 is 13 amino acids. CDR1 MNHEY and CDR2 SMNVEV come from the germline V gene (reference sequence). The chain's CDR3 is CASRPGTGLPQHF. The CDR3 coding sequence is TGTGCCAGCAGGCCCGGGACAGGCCTGCCCCAGCATTTT.

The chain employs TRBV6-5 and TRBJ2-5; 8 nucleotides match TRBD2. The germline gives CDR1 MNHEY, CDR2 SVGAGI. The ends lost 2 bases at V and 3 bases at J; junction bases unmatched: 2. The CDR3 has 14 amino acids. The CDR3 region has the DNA TGTGCCAGCAGTTACCGAGCGGGGGAAGAGACCCAGTACTTC. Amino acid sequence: CASSYRAGEETQYF.